These T cell receptor beta chains were read from a single sample in a study of blood T cell repertoires in COVID-19. The assay was immunoSEQ multiplex PCR, and TCRdb's table has in-frame clones only and misses some. In the table there are 65,000 or so clones, roughly 80% of which are singletons. Sequencing was carried out using peripheral blood. Source of these receptors: a human donor in a cohort sampled during active COVID-19. CDR3s include the opening cysteine and the closing phenylalanine or tryptophan. The D gene is left open where the match is weak. Not all rows give a size; the values are once, few, many and, for expanded clones, a class.

d_gene,len,j_gene,v_gene,abundance,CDR3nt,CDR3aa
TRBD1,16,TRBJ2-3,TRBV29-1,.,TGCAGCGTTGAGGGACAGGGCTACGGGGGCACAGATACGCAGTATTTT,CSVEGQGYGGTDTQYF
.,13,TRBJ2-7,TRBV5-1,few,TGCGCCAGCAGCTTCGTAACGGGTGACGAGCAGTACTTC,CASSFVTGDEQYF
.,13,TRBJ1-1,TRBV19,few,TGTGCCAGTAGCAGGTGGCAGAACACTGAAGCTTTCTTT,CASSRWQNTEAFF
.,14,TRBJ1-1,TRBV7-6,few,TGTGCCAGCAGCCTACAGGAGGGGAACACTGAAGCTTTCTTT,CASSLQEGNTEAFF
.,13,TRBJ1-5,TRBV7-9,.,TGTGCCAGCAGCTTAGAATCAGATCAGCCCCAGCATTTT,CASSLESDQPQHF
.,15,TRBJ1-5,TRBV18,.,TGTGCCAGCTCACTGGACACCAATAGCAATCAGCCCCAGCATTTT,CASSLDTNSNQPQHF
TRBD1,15,TRBJ1-5,TRBV28,.,TGTGCCAGCAGCCCCTCCACAGGGGCCTATCAGCCCCAGCATTTT,CASSPSTGAYQPQHF
TRBD2,19,TRBJ2-6,TRBV4-1,.,TGCGCCAGCAGCCCAGCCAGAAGCGGGGGTCACTCTGGGGCCAACGTCCTGACTTTC,CASSPARSGGHSGANVLTF
TRBD1,14,TRBJ1-2,TRBV18,few,TGTGCCAGCTCACCGGGACAGGGCCTTGGGGGCTACACCTTC,CASSPGQGLGGYTF
TRBD2,14,TRBJ2-2,TRBV19,.,TGTGCCAGTAGTCCGTGGGGGAGGGGCGGGGAGCTGTTTTTT,CASSPWGRGGELFF
.,18,TRBJ2-4,TRBV28,.,TGTGCCAGCAGTTCCCTTCCGGCAGGCCAAGGGGGTAAAAACATTCAGTACTTC,CASSSLPAGQGGKNIQYF
TRBD1,15,TRBJ2-7,TRBV7-2,.,TGTGCCAGCAGTCCGGGGACAGGGGCTTCCTACGAGCAGTACTTC,CASSPGTGASYEQYF
.,14,TRBJ1-5,TRBV2,.,TGTGCCAGCAGTGAAAACGTCGGTAATCAGCCCCAGCATTTT,CASSENVGNQPQHF
TRBD1,16,TRBJ2-2,TRBV18,.,TGTGCCAGCTCACTCGGGACAGGGGAACGCACCGGGGAGCTGTTTTTT,CASSLGTGERTGELFF
.,16,TRBJ1-4,TRBV15,.,TGTGCCACCAGCAGAGATACACCTCCAACTAATGAAAAACTGTTTTTT,CATSRDTPPTNEKLFF
.,15,TRBJ1-4,TRBV5-4,.,TGTGCCAGCAGCCCGCAGGCAGCAACTAATGAAAAACTGTTTTTT,CASSPQAATNEKLFF
TRBD1,14,TRBJ2-7,TRBV6-6,.,TGTGCCAGCAGGCCGGGACAGAACGCCTACGAGCAGTACTTC,CASRPGQNAYEQYF
.,13,TRBJ2-7,TRBV7-9,.,TGTGCCAGCATGGAAGACTTCCACTACGAGCAGTACTTC,CASMEDFHYEQYF
TRBD2,16,TRBJ2-2,TRBV11-1,.,TGTGCCAGCAGCCACACTGGGGGGGGTGACACCGGGGAGCTGTTTTTT,CASSHTGGGDTGELFF
.,13,TRBJ1-6,TRBV6-5,.,TGTGCCAGTCTTAAGGGGTCAGGGTCACCCCTCCACTTT,CASLKGSGSPLHF
TRBD1,16,TRBJ2-3,TRBV5-5,.,TGTGCCAGCAGCTTGGGACAGGGGATTGGCTCAGATACGCAGTATTTT,CASSLGQGIGSDTQYF
TRBD1,15,TRBJ1-2,TRBV30,few,TGTGCCTGGAGTGTACAGGGGACAGGGTTATATGGCTACACCTTC,CAWSVQGTGLYGYTF
.,13,TRBJ2-7,TRBV9,.,TGTGCCAGCAGCGTAGCTCCAGCGTACGAGCAGTACTTC,CASSVAPAYEQYF
.,15,TRBJ2-1,TRBV2,.,TGTGCCAGCAGTGAACTGGTCAGCTCCTACAATGAGCAGTTCTTC,CASSELVSSYNEQFF
.,14,TRBJ1-1,TRBV15,few,TGTGCCACCAGCAGTTCAGGATTGAACACTGAAGCTTTCTTT,CATSSSGLNTEAFF
TRBD1,17,TRBJ2-3,TRBV19,.,TGTGCCAGTAGCCGAATTACAGGGGCGAACTGGGCAGATACGCAGTATTTT,CASSRITGANWADTQYF
TRBD1,13,TRBJ1-5,TRBV2,.,TGTGCCAGCAGTGGTCAGGGGGGCCAGCCCCAGCATTTT,CASSGQGGQPQHF
.,13,TRBJ2-2,TRBV7-2,few,TGTGCCAGCAGCACACAGCACACCGGGGAGCTGTTTTTT,CASSTQHTGELFF
TRBD2,14,TRBJ2-7,TRBV27,.,TGTGCCAGCAGTTGGACTAGCGGGAGTTACGAGCAGTACTTC,CASSWTSGSYEQYF
.,15,TRBJ2-5,TRBV6-5,.,TGTGCCAGCACTCCCCTACTTTTACCATCAGAGACCCAGTACTTC,CASTPLLLPSETQYF
TRBD1,17,TRBJ2-7,TRBV27,few,TGTGCCAGCAGTTTGCGACCTAAGGGGGCCCTTCCCTACGAGCAGTACTTC,CASSLRPKGALPYEQYF
TRBD2,13,TRBJ2-5,TRBV7-2,.,TGTGCCAGCAGGCCTAGCGGACAAGAGACCCAGTACTTC,CASRPSGQETQYF
TRBD1,18,TRBJ2-2,TRBV24-1,.,TGTGCCACCAGTGAGCTAACCGGGACAGGTGGTCATGGCGGGGAGCTGTTTTTT,CATSELTGTGGHGGELFF
TRBD2,16,TRBJ2-7,TRBV19,.,TGTGCCAGTGCGGGCGGCCGACTAGCGGGAAGCCACGAGCAGTACTTC,CASAGGRLAGSHEQYF
.,13,TRBJ1-2,TRBV12-5,.,TGTGCTAGTGGTTCGGGACTGGGCTATGGCTACACCTTC,CASGSGLGYGYTF
.,15,TRBJ2-5,TRBV18,.,TGTGCCAGCTCACTGGGCCAGGGGTTCCGAGAGACCCAGTACTTC,CASSLGQGFRETQYF
TRBD2,17,TRBJ2-1,TRBV5-6,.,TGTGCCAGCAGCTTGACTGGGGATCTAGCGGTATACAATGAGCAGTTCTTC,CASSLTGDLAVYNEQFF
.,15,TRBJ2-2,TRBV19,once,TGTGCCAGTAGCGATCCTCGGGGGGCTGTCCGGGAGCTGTTTTTT,CASSDPRGAVRELFF
.,15,TRBJ2-2,TRBV19,few,TGTGCCAGTATGAACAGGCCAAGGAGCACCGGGGAGCTGTTTTTT,CASMNRPRSTGELFF
TRBD2,17,TRBJ2-5,TRBV7-9,.,TGTGCCAGCAGCTCCAGACTAGCGGGGGGGATGAGGGAGACCCAGTACTTC,CASSSRLAGGMRETQYF
TRBD2,14,TRBJ2-7,TRBV29-1,.,TGCAGCGTTGAAGAGGGAGGGCCCACCTACGAGCAGTACTTC,CSVEEGGPTYEQYF
TRBD2,17,TRBJ2-5,TRBV19,.,TGTGCCAGTAGTTGGGGCTCCACTAGCGGGGTACTGGAGACCCAGTACTTC,CASSWGSTSGVLETQYF
.,15,TRBJ2-3,TRBV19,.,TGTGCCAGTAGTATACAGGGCGGGGGCACAGATACGCAGTATTTT,CASSIQGGGTDTQYF
.,13,TRBJ1-2,TRBV12-3/TRBV12-4,.,TGTGCCAGCAAGCAGGGGCCCGACTATGGCTACACCTTC,CASKQGPDYGYTF
TRBD1,13,TRBJ2-1,TRBV7-3,.,TGTGCCAGCAGCCCGGGACAGTACAATGAGCAGTTCTTC,CASSPGQYNEQFF
.,17,TRBJ2-1,TRBV6-1,few,TGTGCCAGCAGTGAAGCCTTAGCTGGAGGTTCCTACAATGAGCAGTTCTTC,CASSEALAGGSYNEQFF
.,14,TRBJ1-5,TRBV27,.,TGTGCCAGCAGTCCACAGGGAAATAATCAGCCCCAGCATTTT,CASSPQGNNQPQHF
TRBD2,13,TRBJ2-1,TRBV19,.,TGTGCCAGTAACGCCGGGAGGGTCGGTGAGCAGTTCTTC,CASNAGRVGEQFF
TRBD2,18,TRBJ2-5,TRBV4-1,.,TGCGCCAGCAGCCGGGATACGGGGACTAGCGGGAGGGGAGAGACCCAGTACTTC,CASSRDTGTSGRGETQYF
.,15,TRBJ1-3,TRBV19,.,TGTGCCAGTAGGCCTGGGGACACCATGGGAAACACCATATATTTT,CASRPGDTMGNTIYF
.,14,TRBJ1-6,TRBV30,few,TGTGCCTGGAGTGAAGGACACACAAATTCACCCCTCCACTTT,CAWSEGHTNSPLHF
.,18,TRBJ2-2,TRBV18,.,TGTGCCAGCTCACCAATCCTTGGGTTTAGCGGAGTTACCGGGGAGCTGTTTTTT,CASSPILGFSGVTGELFF
TRBD1,14,TRBJ2-5,TRBV6-1,.,TGTGCCAGCACCTCCGTGACAGGGGTAGAGACCCAGTACTTC,CASTSVTGVETQYF
TRBD1,15,TRBJ2-3,TRBV11-3,few,TGTGCCAGCAGCTCGGGACAGCTGAGCACAGATACGCAGTATTTT,CASSSGQLSTDTQYF
.,13,TRBJ2-7,TRBV6-6,.,TGTGCCAGCAGCTCGATGAGCTCCTACGAGCAGTACTTC,CASSSMSSYEQYF
.,16,TRBJ1-2,TRBV4-3,.,TGCGCCAGCAGCCAAGATTTTTGGGGCGCTAACTATGGCTACACCTTC,CASSQDFWGANYGYTF